Included here is one T cell receptor (beta chain) sequence, with context. The antigen remains unidentified. J gave up 2 bases and V 7 bases, and 7 bases lay outside the gene matches. The CDR3 covers 16 residues. Germline lookup yields CDR1 SNHLY and CDR2 FYNNEI. The study ran its PCR with 60 Vbeta and 13 Jbeta primers. Generated by immunoSEQ multiplex PCR, the TCRdb table keeps only in-frame clones and is missing some. The sample shows around 180,000 clones, over 70% of them seen only once. The record originates from a study of cytomegalovirus exposure and HLA in healthy donors. The study, taken as a whole, reports: Within an earlier analysis, most TCR beta V segments proved productive either about 87% or about 30% of the time. Researchers had no immune exposure information except CMV serostatus available. In a later analysis, V- and J-gene trimming of beta chains associated with a DCLRE1C missense variant, replicated independently. The analysis excluded some indistinguishable V segments, including TRBV6-2 and TRBV6-3.

The sequenced sample consisted of PBMCs. This TCR derives from a woman aged 25 to 39 in good health and CMV-seropositive. The chain has TRBV2 and TRBJ2-1; 11 bases fit TRBD2. The DNA for the CDR3 is TGTGCCAGCATTCCACTAGCGGGAGTACCCTACAATGAGCAGTTCTTC. Amino acid sequence: CASIPLAGVPYNEQFF.